The 27 T cell receptor beta chains below all came from one sample that was sequenced in a study of CD8 T cells in ankylosing spondylitis. In TCRdb, the 5' RACE reads were re-called with MiXCR into one record per CDR3 protein. The sample consists of 200,000 to 250,000 distinct CDR3 sequences, about 11% of them appearing once. The sequencing input was blood, either unsorted or a sorted T cell fraction (not recorded which). These receptors were collected from a male donor with ankylosing spondylitis or in good health (not recorded which).

The sample holds a few counts of this clonotype. The rearrangement links TRBV15 to TRBJ2-2; 8 positions agree with TRBD2. Germline-derived CDR1 and CDR2 are LNHNV and YYDKDF (reference sequence). The CDR3 is made up of 15 amino acids. V was pared by 0 bases and J by 5 bases, with 2 bases of the junction left unmatched. The CDR3 loop is CATSRDGTRTGELFF. CDR3 in DNA: TGTGCCACCAGCAGAGATGGGACTAGGACCGGGGAGCTGTTTTTT. The whole variable domain, remainder taken from reference TRBV15 and TRBJ2-2, is DAMVIQNPRYQVTQFGKPVTLSCSQTLNHNVMYWYQQKSSQAPKLLFHYYDKDFNNEADTPDNFQSRRPNTSFCFLDIRSPGLGDTAMYLCATSRDGTRTGELFFGEGSRLTVL.

The V gene is TRBV7-2, the J gene TRBJ2-1, with TRBD2 identical over 11 bases. Germline trimming cut 1 base from V and 7 bases from J; bases unmatched to any gene: 6. The germline CDR1 and CDR2 sequences are SGHTA and FQGNSA. The CDR3 extends over 16 amino acids. This CDR3 is CASSLGSGGAGNEQFF. Here the CDR3 DNA reads TGTGCCAGCAGCTTAGGTAGCGGGGGGGCCGGGAATGAGCAGTTCTTC.

The V call is TRBV14, the J call TRBJ1-1, with 8 bases lining up with TRBD1. V gave up 8 bases and J gave up 1 base; unmatched junction bases: 6. The CDR3 consists of 14 residues. Germline CDR1 SGHDN, CDR2 FVKESK. This chain's CDR3 is CASGTGLWNTEAFF. CDR3 sequence (DNA): TGTGCCAGCGGGACAGGCCTTTGGAACACTGAAGCTTTCTTT. Complete variable domain (other parts from reference TRBV14 and TRBJ1-1): EAGVTQFPSHSVIEKGQTVTLRCDPISGHDNLYWYRRVMGKEIKFLLHFVKESKQDESGMPNNRFLAERTGGTYSTLKVQPAELEDSGVYFCASGTGLWNTEAFFGQGTRLTVV.

Many counts were recorded for this clonotype. The junction does not match germline at one end; this may be a read error. V gene TRBV7-7 combines with J gene TRBJ2-1, with 9 bases lining up with TRBD2. The CDR3 spans 15 residues. CDR1 is SSHAT, CDR2 FNYEAQ, per germline (reference sequence). CDR3 bases: TGTGCTAGCAGCCGCGCCGTAGCGGGGGACAATGAGCAGTTCTTC. As protein: CASSRAVAGDNEQFF.

The table lists this clonotype with many counts. This chain connects TRBV12-3 or TRBV12-4 to TRBJ2-7; D possibly corresponds to TRBD2 (6 bases). V was shortened by 6 bases and J by 4 bases, with 13 bases between the two germline ends. CDR3 size: 13 residues. This chain's CDR3 is CASRGSGVYEQYF. CDR3 nucleotide sequence: TGTGCCAGCAGGGGATCGGGGGTATACGAGCAGTACTTC.

This clonotype was recorded at least ten times. The rearrangement joins TRBV5-1 to TRBJ2-2; D call uncertain. V shed 5 bases and J shed 7 bases, with 9 bases lying between them. Per the germline V gene, CDR1 is SGHRS and CDR2 is YFSETQ. The CDR3 runs 12 residues. The CDR3 loop reads CASRETGGELFF. CDR3 nucleotide sequence: TGCGCCAGCAGAGAGACCGGCGGGGAGCTGTTTTTT.

V is TRBV29-1 and J is TRBJ1-2; 7 nucleotides line up with TRBD1. Germline CDR1 SQVTM, CDR2 ANQGSEA. Unmatched junction bases numbered 5, after V lost 2 bases and J lost 2 bases. The CDR3 runs 14 residues. The CDR3 nucleotides are TGCAGCGTTGAATATGACAGGGCAAACTATGGCTACACCTTC. This gives the protein CSVEYDRANYGYTF.

In regard to this clonotype: A much larger clone lies a single base off, so this may be a read error. This CDR3 is missing its conserved last phenylalanine or tryptophan, likely due to a read error. The chain combines TRBV12-3 or TRBV12-4 with TRBJ2-1; D ambiguous. The CDR3 runs 12 residues. Between the trimmed V and J ends, which lost 5 bases and 5 bases, there was a span of 7 bases. The CDR3 DNA follows: TGTGCCAGCAGTCCCCTTCACAATGAGCAGTTCATC. This codes for CASSPLHNEQFI.

This clonotype was recorded many times. The V call is TRBV4-2, the J call TRBJ2-7; tentatively, D is TRBD1 (5 bases). The CDR3 length is 16 residues. With 0 bases removed from V and 3 bases from J, the gap between germline ends came to 15 bases. Germline CDR1 LGHNA, CDR2 YNFKEQ. The CDR3 DNA reads as TGTGCCAGCAGCCAAGATGTTAGGGGAAGGGGCTACGAGCAGTACTTC. The encoded protein is CASSQDVRGRGYEQYF.

Only a few counts were recorded for this clonotype. The chain combines TRBV29-1 with TRBJ2-3; D remains ambiguous. Germline CDR1 reads SQVTM; CDR2 reads ANQGSEA. The CDR3 sequence is 12 residues long. Trimming shortened V by 4 bases and J by 0 bases, and 5 bases separated the two germline ends. CDR3 loop: CSVAGSTDTQYF. For the CDR3, the DNA is TGCAGCGTTGCCGGGAGCACAGATACGCAGTATTTT.

The table lists this clonotype with many counts. DNA for the CDR3: TGTGCCAGCAGCCAAGTTGAGGGACTAGAAGAGACCCAGTACTTC. The encoded protein is CASSQVEGLEETQYF. The gene calls are TRBV3-1 and TRBJ2-5; 8 nucleotides align to TRBD2. Germline V gene data show CDR1 as LGHDT and CDR2 as YNNKEL (reference sequence). V shed 1 base and J 3 bases; nucleotides not matched to a gene: 4. This CDR3 has 15 residues.

The V gene is TRBV4-2, the J gene TRBJ2-1; 8 bases fit TRBD2. Unmatched junction bases numbered 9, after V lost 3 bases and J lost 5 bases. The CDR3 totals 16 residues. Germline CDR1 and CDR2: LGHNA and YNFKEQ. As DNA, the CDR3 is TGTGCCAGCAGCCATCCAAGCGGGGGCCACAACAATGAGCAGTTCTTC. It specifies CASSHPSGGHNNEQFF.

In its sample, this clonotype was seen a few times. Here the CDR3 DNA reads TGTGCCAGCAGCCCCCCCTTTGGGACAGGGAAGGCTGAAGCTTTCTTT. Translation: CASSPPFGTGKAEAFF. This chain joins TRBV3-1 and TRBJ1-1; TRBD1 matches 9 bases. V shed 4 bases, J shed 6 bases, and the junction held 12 bases outside the gene matches. This CDR3 spans 16 amino acids. From germline, CDR1 is LGHDT and CDR2 YNNKEL (reference sequence).

The rearrangement uses TRBV27 and TRBJ2-1; 7 bases match TRBD1. CDR3 length: 14 amino acids. Germline CDR1 reads MNHEY; CDR2 reads SMNVEV (reference sequence). The trim removed 10 bases at V and 3 bases at J, leaving 9 bases unmatched. CDR3 in DNA: TGTGCCACCGGAAGGGACAGTATCTACAATGAGCAGTTCTTC. It encodes CATGRDSIYNEQFF.

This clonotype was observed at least ten times. This chain uses TRBV5-1 with TRBJ1-4; 8 bases align to TRBD1. The V segment lost 5 bases and the J segment 8 bases; nucleotides outside the gene matches: 8. This CDR3 has 14 amino acids. Looked up from germline, CDR1 is SGHRS and CDR2 is YFSETQ. CDR3 amino acids: CASRAGQVGEKLFF. The CDR3 coding sequence is TGCGCCAGCAGGGCGGGACAGGTCGGCGAAAAACTGTTTTTT.

At least ten counts were recorded for this clonotype. The J gene is TRBJ2-7, the V gene TRBV20-1; D gene uncertain. With 2 bases removed from V and 4 bases from J, the gap between germline ends came to 6 bases. The CDR3 has 11 amino acids. CDR1 and CDR2 (germline): DFQATT, SNEGSKA (reference sequence). The CDR3 loop reads CSARQDYEQYF. DNA of the CDR3: TGCAGTGCTAGACAGGATTACGAGCAGTACTTC.

This clonotype has at least ten counts. The genes are TRBV28 and TRBJ2-1; 7 bases map to TRBD2. Germline-derived CDR1 and CDR2 are MDHEN and SYDVKM. J gave up 5 bases and V 3 bases, and 7 bases lay outside the gene matches. The CDR3 runs 15 residues. The CDR3 nucleotides read TGTGCCAGCAGTTTCCGGGGGGTTTTAAACAATGAGCAGTTCTTC. The encoded protein is CASSFRGVLNNEQFF.

This clonotype was detected ten times or more. The V call is TRBV19, the J call TRBJ1-1, with D hard to call. The CDR3 is 12 amino acids. Trimming cost V 6 bases and J 4 bases, with 9 bases left between them. Germline V CDR1 and CDR2: LNHDA, SQIVND (reference sequence). CDR3 coding DNA: TGTGCCAGTAGGCGTACGGGCACTGAAGCTTTCTTT. This sequence encodes CASRRTGTEAFF.

This clonotype was seen at least ten times. The V and J genes are TRBV9 and TRBJ1-2; D gene ambiguous. From germline, CDR1 is SGDLS and CDR2 YYNGEE. CDR3 size: 17 residues. V was clipped by 0 bases and J by 3 bases, with 18 bases between them. This CDR3 reads CASSVGVADVLYYGYTF. For the CDR3, the DNA is TGTGCCAGCAGCGTAGGAGTCGCTGACGTGCTTTACTATGGCTACACCTTC.

This rearrangement joins TRBV7-2 to TRBJ1-1, with D unclear. This CDR3 is built from 13 residues. The germline V gene encodes CDR1 SGHTA and CDR2 FQGNSA. V lost 4 bases and J lost 5, with 11 bases in between. The CDR3, as DNA: TGTGCCAGCAGCTCCTCGGTGGGTACTGAAGCTTTCTTT. Protein product: CASSSSVGTEAFF.

This clonotype was seen repeatedly, ten times or more. V is TRBV5-1 and J is TRBJ1-1, with D perhaps matching TRBD1 (5 bases). Germline V gene sequence: CDR1 SGHRS, CDR2 YFSETQ. The V and J ends lost 0 bases and 4 bases respectively, with 13 bases between them. The CDR3 is 15 amino acids. The CDR3: CASSLVAGSATEAFF. CDR3 DNA: TGCGCCAGCAGCTTGGTCGCAGGGTCGGCCACTGAAGCTTTCTTT. The full variable domain, with the rest looked up from reference TRBV5-1 and TRBJ1-1, is KAGVTQTPRYLIKTRGQQVTLSCSPISGHRSVSWYQQTPGQGLQFLFEYFSETQRNKGNFPGRFSGRQFSNSRSEMNVSTLELGDSALYLCASSLVAGSATEAFFGQGTRLTVV.

Ten or more counts support this clonotype. The gene calls are TRBV7-2 and TRBJ1-6; no clear D. The CDR3 has 14 amino acids. V lost 0 bases and J 10 bases, leaving 10 bases between the germline ends. From germline, CDR1 is SGHTA and CDR2 FQGNSA. CDR3 bases: TGTGCCAGCAGCTTAGCGAGGGAGAGCTCACCCCTCCACTTT. It encodes CASSLARESSPLHF.

In this sample, this clonotype turned up many times. This sequence joins TRBV30 and TRBJ2-2; 7 bases agree with TRBD1. The CDR3 is made up of 13 amino acids. Unmatched junction bases numbered 4, after V lost 3 bases and J lost 6 bases. Looked up from germline, CDR1 is GTSNPN and CDR2 is SVGIG (reference sequence). In DNA form, the CDR3 reads TGTGCCTGGAGCTCGACAGGGTCCGGGGAGCTGTTTTTT. Its protein product is CAWSSTGSGELFF.

The chain links TRBV7-3 to TRBJ2-1; 9 bases align to TRBD2. This CDR3 region has 14 residues. Trimming at V came to 5 bases and at J to 8 bases, leaving 7 bases not matched to a gene. Germline V gene data show CDR1 as SGHTA and CDR2 as FQGTGA. Here the CDR3 reads CASSPQRGVDEQFF. Written as DNA, the CDR3 is TGTGCCAGCAGCCCCCAGCGGGGGGTCGATGAGCAGTTCTTC.

This clonotype was detected once. A much more abundant neighbour one base away suggests this may be a read error. The chain has TRBV20-1 and TRBJ2-3; D might be TRBD2 (5 bases). CDR3 length: 14 amino acids. Germline CDR1 and CDR2: DFQATT and SNEGSKA (reference sequence). CDR3 nucleotides: TGCAGTGCCGTCGGCAGCGGTAGCACAAATACGCAGTATTTT. Translated, it gives CSAVGSGSTNTQYF.

Comment on this clonotype: Given a much more abundant clone one base away, this may be a read error. This rearrangement joins TRBV6-6 to TRBJ2-2, with D possibly TRBD2 on 5 matching bases. Germline loops: CDR1 MNHNY, CDR2 SVGAGI (reference sequence). The CDR3 is 13 residues long. CDR3 loop: CASTGLNAGELFF. The CDR3 DNA reads TGTGCCAGCACGGGATTGAACGCCGGGGAGCTGTTTTTT.

In this sample, this clonotype turned up many times. This chain links TRBV20-1 with TRBJ2-1; tentative D call: TRBD2 (6 bases). Germline V gene lookup returns CDR1 DFQATT and CDR2 SNEGSKA (reference sequence). This CDR3 contains 13 residues. The CDR3 is CGSGGATYNEQFF. The DNA of the CDR3 is TGCGGGAGTGGCGGGGCTACCTACAATGAGCAGTTCTTC.